Below, 27 T cell receptor beta chains from the same sample are listed, as sequenced in a study of shared clonotypes between healthy human individuals. CD8 cells classed as naive were CD45RO-negative and positively selected for CCR7, excluding terminally differentiated effector memory CD45RA+ cells. TCRdb keeps only in-frame clones here, not all; method: immunoSEQ multiplex PCR. The top ten hold under 0.25% of the sample, which has fewer than 1 million clones, just over 95% seen once. Sequencing was performed on naive CD8+ T cells sorted from blood. Receptors originate from a young man in good health.

The V and J genes are TRBV7-9 and TRBJ2-7, with 7 bases that match TRBD2. V gave up 8 bases and J gave up 5 bases; unmatched junction bases: 15. CDR1 is SEHNR, CDR2 FQNEAQ, per germline (reference sequence). This CDR3 region has 15 residues. This CDR3 is CASASLVAGVHEQYF. CDR3 DNA: TGTGCCAGCGCCTCCTTGGTGGCGGGAGTCCACGAGCAGTACTTC. Supplemented by reference TRBV7-9 and TRBJ2-7, the full variable domain reads DTGVSQNPRHKITKRGQNVTFRCDPISEHNRLYWYRQTLGQGPEFLTYFQNEAQLEKSRLLSDRFSAERPKGSFSTLEIQRTEQGDSAMYLCASASLVAGVHEQYFGPGTRLTVT.

V and J are TRBV4-3 and TRBJ1-4; 11 bases align to TRBD1. Germline values: CDR1 LGHNA, CDR2 YSLEER. This CDR3 has 20 residues. Unmatched junction bases numbered 17, after V lost 5 bases and J lost 3 bases. CDR3 DNA: TGCGCCAGCAGCTATCTTCCGCGGACAGGGGGCGGTGTAGCTAATGAAAAACTGTTTTTT. Protein sequence: CASSYLPRTGGGVANEKLFF.

The chain links TRBV15 to TRBJ2-1; perhaps D is TRBD1 or TRBD2 (5 bases each). CDR3 length equals 13 residues. Trimming cost V 2 bases and J 6 bases, with 8 bases left between them. The V gene's germline CDR1 is LNHNV and CDR2 YYDKDF (reference sequence). The CDR3 bases are TGTGCCACCAGCAGACCTGGGGGCAATGAGCAGTTCTTC. It is translated as CATSRPGGNEQFF.

The chain combines TRBV10-2 with TRBJ2-3; no clear D gene. V was clipped by 3 bases and J by 0 bases, with 13 bases between them. The CDR3 has 16 amino acids. CDR1 is WSHSY and CDR2 is SAAADI in the germline V gene. CDR3 DNA: TGCGCCAGCAGTGAAACGGGCATTCCTAGCACAGATACGCAGTATTTT. This translates into CASSETGIPSTDTQYF.

This chain joins TRBV5-4 and TRBJ2-1; TRBD2 aligns across 7 bases. The J segment lost 6 bases and the V segment lost 5 bases, leaving 14 bases of the junction unmatched. CDR3 length equals 16 residues. Germline V CDR1 and CDR2: SGHNT, YYREEE (reference sequence). DNA for the CDR3: TGTGCCAGCAGTCCCGGCGGGGGATCACGGGGCAATGAGCAGTTCTTC. It encodes CASSPGGGSRGNEQFF.

This chain connects TRBV27 to TRBJ2-1, with 10 bases matching TRBD2. CDR1 and CDR2 (germline): MNHEY, SMNVEV (reference sequence). The CDR3 runs 20 residues. V shed 0 bases, J shed 3 bases, and the junction held 14 bases outside the gene matches. The CDR3, as DNA: TGTGCCAGCAGTTTATCGCCACACCCTATAGCGGGAGGTAGCTACAATGAGCAGTTCTTC. Encoded protein: CASSLSPHPIAGGSYNEQFF.

The CDR3 sequence is CASSGLAGVPELYEQYF. CDR3 DNA sequence: TGTGCCAGCAGCGGTCTAGCGGGGGTCCCAGAACTCTACGAGCAGTACTTC. V usage is TRBV5-5 and J usage is TRBJ2-7; 10 bases are shared with TRBD2. Germline lookup yields CDR1 SGHKS and CDR2 YYEKEE (reference sequence). The V gene end was trimmed by 4 bases and the J gene end by 3 bases; junction bases not matched to a gene: 13. The CDR3 contains 17 residues.

This sequence joins TRBV27 and TRBJ2-7, with 8 nucleotides matching TRBD1. Unmatched junction bases numbered 10, after V lost 5 bases and J lost 4 bases. Germline V CDR1 and CDR2: MNHEY, SMNVEV (reference sequence). CDR3 length: 15 residues. CDR3 sequence: CASSEAGTGQYEQYF. Here the CDR3 DNA reads TGTGCCAGCAGTGAGGCCGGGACAGGACAATACGAGCAGTACTTC.

The gene calls are TRBV6-5 and TRBJ1-2; 8 bases are a match to TRBD1. Germline V gives CDR1 MNHEY, CDR2 SVGAGI. The length of the CDR3 is 14 residues. V dropped 2 bases and J dropped 10; count of bases not matched to a gene: 9. The CDR3 loop reads CASSYGDGTGDYTF. For the CDR3, the DNA is TGTGCCAGCAGTTACGGGGATGGGACAGGAGACTACACCTTC.

The chain couples TRBV6-1 to TRBJ2-7; D is undetermined. Germline CDR1 and CDR2: MNHNS and SASEGT. This CDR3 contains 14 residues. Trimming pared 10 bases from V and 0 bases from J, leaving 16 bases between. This chain's CDR3 is CAIEDPGSSYEQYF. CDR3 sequence (DNA): TGTGCCATCGAGGACCCAGGTAGCTCCTACGAGCAGTACTTC.

DNA of the CDR3: TGTGCCAGCAGCTCACCTCTGGCCGGGACTTCGTACGAGCAGTACTTC. Translating gives CASSSPLAGTSYEQYF. The J gene is TRBJ2-7, the V gene TRBV7-8, with a tentative D call TRBD2 (6 bases). The CDR3 length is 16 residues. Germline CDR1 is SGHVS and CDR2 is FQNEAQ. Trimming removed 4 bases from V and 4 bases from J, with 20 bases in between.

This clone was counted a single time. At the DNA level, this CDR3 is encoded by other sequences in the same sample as well. J is TRBJ1-5 and V is TRBV28, with D unclear. Germline loops: CDR1 MDHEN, CDR2 SYDVKM. Between the trimmed V and J ends, which lost 4 bases and 3 bases, there was a span of 4 bases. The CDR3 runs to 12 residues. CDR3 sequence: CASSSYNQPQHF. The CDR3 nucleotides are TGTGCCAGCAGTTCGTACAATCAGCCCCAGCATTTT.

The chain links TRBV11-2 to TRBJ2-7; 10 bases are a match to TRBD2. CDR1 SGHAT and CDR2 FQNNGV come from the germline V gene. The length of the CDR3 is 15 residues. The ends lost 6 bases at V and 3 bases at J; junction bases unmatched: 8. CDR3 residues: CASRSSGSGYYEQYF. The CDR3, as DNA: TGTGCCAGCAGATCTAGCGGGAGTGGTTACTACGAGCAGTACTTC.

This chain joins TRBV27 and TRBJ2-3; D is ambiguous. The V end lost 2 bases, the J end lost 4 bases, and 13 bases lay between the germline ends. From germline, CDR1 is MNHEY and CDR2 SMNVEV (reference sequence). CDR3 length: 15 residues. The CDR3 here is CASSLAVPGPDTQYF. In DNA, the CDR3 is TGTGCCAGCAGTTTAGCGGTCCCTGGGCCAGATACGCAGTATTTT.

J is TRBJ2-3 and V is TRBV15; TRBD2 matches at 8 bases. The J segment lost 7 bases and the V segment lost 3 bases, leaving 9 bases of the junction unmatched. Per germline, CDR1 LNHNV and CDR2 YYDKDF (reference sequence). This CDR3 is built from 15 residues. The CDR3 region is CATSSLAGGGNTQYF. For the CDR3, the DNA is TGTGCCACCAGCAGTCTCGCGGGAGGTGGAAATACGCAGTATTTT.

The chain recombines TRBV7-9 with TRBJ2-3, with 9 positions matching TRBD2. V was pared by 5 bases and J by 4 bases, with 7 bases of the junction left unmatched. In germline, CDR1 is SEHNR, CDR2 FQNEAQ (reference sequence). The CDR3 length is 15 residues. DNA for the CDR3: TGTGCCAGCAGCCCCGGGACTAGCTCCCCAGATACGCAGTATTTT. It codes for CASSPGTSSPDTQYF.

This chain joins TRBV27 and TRBJ2-7; 8 bases are shared with TRBD2. With 3 bases clipped from V and 4 bases from J, the junction kept 5 bases outside the gene matches. This CDR3 has 14 residues. CDR1 MNHEY and CDR2 SMNVEV come from the germline V gene (reference sequence). CDR3: CASSLQTSGYEQYF. The CDR3, as DNA: TGTGCCAGCAGTTTGCAAACTAGCGGTTACGAGCAGTACTTC.

The V call is TRBV27, the J call TRBJ2-7; maybe TRBD2 (5 bases). The CDR3 runs 16 residues. Germline V CDR1 and CDR2: MNHEY, SMNVEV (reference sequence). Deletions cut 5 bases from V and 0 bases from J, with 17 bases between. CDR3 bases: TGTGCCAGCAGTCCCCTAGGTGGAGGTTTCTCCTACGAGCAGTACTTC. Protein product: CASSPLGGGFSYEQYF.

This chain links TRBV30 with TRBJ1-5; no firm D call. Between the trimmed V and J ends, which lost 2 bases and 0 bases, there was a span of 14 bases. The germline V gene encodes CDR1 GTSNPN and CDR2 SVGIG (reference sequence). The CDR3 runs 16 residues. DNA of the CDR3: TGTGCCTGGAGTAGGTCACCCAGCTATAGCAATCAGCCCCAGCATTTT. Residues: CAWSRSPSYSNQPQHF.

The gene calls are TRBV5-1 and TRBJ2-1; D may match TRBD1 or TRBD2 (12 bases each). The CDR3 totals 20 residues. Trimming removed 4 bases at V and 6 bases at J, with 32 bases between. Germline V gives CDR1 SGHRS, CDR2 YFSETQ. As DNA, the CDR3 is TGCGCCAGCAGCGCCGGGACAGGGGGCCTAGCGGGAGGGCCCTCCAATGAGCAGTTCTTC. Its translation is CASSAGTGGLAGGPSNEQFF.

The chain links TRBV13 to TRBJ1-2; D might be TRBD1 (5 bases). This CDR3 comprises 17 residues. Germline V gene sequence: CDR1 PRHDT, CDR2 FYEKMQ (reference sequence). V was shortened by 0 bases and J by 3 bases, with 17 bases between the two germline ends. The CDR3 sequence: CASSLGGNTLGDYGYTF. The CDR3 nucleotides are TGTGCCAGCAGCTTAGGGGGGAACACCCTAGGGGACTATGGCTACACCTTC.

The rearrangement uses TRBV15 and TRBJ2-2; tentatively, D is TRBD2 (5 bases). Trimming stripped 7 bases from V and 0 bases from J, with 21 bases between. This CDR3 comprises 18 residues. Germline V gene lookup returns CDR1 LNHNV and CDR2 YYDKDF (reference sequence). The CDR3 bases are TGTGCCACCACAATTCATAGAAGCGGTGGAACGAACACCGGGGAGCTGTTTTTT. Its protein product is CATTIHRSGGTNTGELFF.

The chain couples TRBV7-9 to TRBJ2-4, with no clear D. Germline CDR1 reads SEHNR; CDR2 reads FQNEAQ (reference sequence). Trimming pared 1 base from V and 6 bases from J, leaving 4 bases between. This CDR3 region has 12 residues. The DNA for the CDR3 is TGTGCCAGCAGCTTAGGGACAAACATTCAGTACTTC. Translation gives CASSLGTNIQYF. Together with reference TRBV7-9 and TRBJ2-4, the CDR3 gives the full variable domain: DTGVSQNPRHKITKRGQNVTFRCDPISEHNRLYWYRQTLGQGPEFLTYFQNEAQLEKSRLLSDRFSAERPKGSFSTLEIQRTEQGDSAMYLCASSLGTNIQYFGAGTRLSVL.

This clone showed up just once. The genes are TRBV11-2 and TRBJ2-7; D is perhaps TRBD1 or TRBD2 (6 bases each). The germline gives CDR1 SGHAT, CDR2 FQNNGV. Trimming took 4 bases from V and 2 from J, leaving 18 bases between them. The CDR3 length is 16 residues. CDR3 DNA: TGTGCCAGCAGCTCGGGGGCGGTATCTTTCACCTACGAGCAGTACTTC. It specifies CASSSGAVSFTYEQYF.

Only one count was recorded for this clone. The chain is built from TRBV27 and TRBJ2-1, with D uncertain. V lost 4 bases and J lost 0, with 10 bases in between. The V gene's germline CDR1 is MNHEY and CDR2 SMNVEV (reference sequence). This CDR3 contains 15 residues. CDR3 coding DNA: TGTGCCAGCAGTTCCTCCCGGAACTCCTACAATGAGCAGTTCTTC. This codes for CASSSSRNSYNEQFF.

The rearrangement links TRBV6-1 to TRBJ2-7; 8 positions agree with TRBD1. With V trimmed by 6 bases and J by 3 bases, 7 bases remained unmatched. CDR3 size: 14 residues. Germline V gene data show CDR1 as MNHNS and CDR2 as SASEGT. CDR3 region: CASRYDRGFYEQYF. CDR3 DNA sequence: TGTGCCAGCAGATACGACAGGGGATTCTACGAGCAGTACTTC.

The chain uses TRBV2 and TRBJ2-7; TRBD2 is a possible D gene (6 bases). The CDR3 loop spans 15 amino acids. The germline V gene encodes CDR1 SNHLY and CDR2 FYNNEI. V lost 3 bases, J lost 1 base, and 13 bases lay in between. The CDR3, as DNA: TGTGCCAGCAGTGATAAGCAGGCGGGATCCTACGAGCAGTACTTC. Amino acids: CASSDKQAGSYEQYF.